This T cell receptor beta chain was profiled in a study of T cells in Graves' hyperthyroidism and ophthalmopathy. On this clonotype itself: Its antigen is currently unknown.

Amplification targeted TCR beta CDR3 regions from RNA transcripts. HTBI primers were used for first-round RT-PCR of the TCR CDR3. TCRdb re-derived calls from the multiplex PCR reads in MiXCR, one entry per CDR3 protein. Among about 510,000 distinct CDR3 sequences, around 15% were seen once, and the ten largest hold 14%. CDR3 length: 16 residues. CDR1 is DFQATT, CDR2 SNEGSKA, per germline (reference sequence). V lost 5 bases, J lost 5 bases, and 11 bases stayed unmatched. Newly diagnosed patients aged 18 to 65 had hyperthyroidism of under 2 months' duration. General study points: Ophthalmopathy prediction by the model preceded onset by a median about 6 months.

This TCR derives from a woman aged 40 to 55 with Graves' hyperthyroidism. Material: blood. The chain has TRBV20-1 and TRBJ2-2; 10 bases agree with TRBD2. CDR3 protein: CSAGLTSGLMTGELFF. Here the CDR3 DNA reads TGCAGTGCTGGCCTGACTAGCGGGCTCATGACCGGGGAGCTGTTTTTT.